These T cell receptor beta chains were read from a single sample in a study of T cell repertoires in cytomegalovirus infection. In TCRdb, the reads were re-called with MiXCR into one record per CDR3 protein. The table has some 230,000 distinct CDR3 sequences, roughly 22% seen once. Sequences were obtained from CD8+ T cells from PBMCs. The receptors come from a human donor in good health (CMV status not recorded). Some clones in this sample may be carry-over from other donors' samples. The CDR3 runs from the conserved cysteine through the conserved F or W. The D gene is left open where the match is weak. Clone size is stated in some rows and not others, as once, few, many or a class when expanded.

>TRBD1|TRBJ1-1|NA|TRBV7-8
TGTGCCAGCAGCTTCTTTCGGACAGGGTGGACTGAAGCTTTCTTT
CASSFFRTGWTEAFF
>NA|TRBJ1-5|few|TRBV2
TGTGCCAGCAGAGGGGTAGGCAATCAGCCCCAGCATTTT
CASRGVGNQPQHF
>TRBD2|TRBJ2-5|NA|TRBV28
TGTGCCAGCAGTTTATTCACTAGCGGGGGTGGGACCCAGTACTTC
CASSLFTSGGGTQYF
>NA|TRBJ2-1|NA|TRBV7-9
TGTGCCAGCAGCCCGGCCAGAACCTACAATGAGCAGTTCTTC
CASSPARTYNEQFF
>NA|TRBJ1-1|few|TRBV6-4
TGTGCCAGCAGTGTGGGAGGGGACACTGAAGCTTTCTTT
CASSVGGDTEAFF
>NA|TRBJ2-2|NA|TRBV7-9
TGTGCCAGCAGCTTCCGGGACGCCAAGGGGGAGCTGTTTTTT
CASSFRDAKGELFF
>NA|TRBJ1-2|NA|TRBV28
TGTGCCAGCAGGACTGGGGACTATGGCTACACCTTC
CASRTGDYGYTF
>NA|TRBJ1-1|few|TRBV11-3
TGTGCCAGCAGCTTCGGGACTAACACTGAAGCTTTCTTT
CASSFGTNTEAFF
>NA|TRBJ1-5|many|TRBV7-8
TGTGCCAGCAGCTTATACGGCGGATACAATCAGCCCCAGCATTTT
CASSLYGGYNQPQHF
>TRBD2|TRBJ2-1|few|TRBV12-3/TRBV12-4
TGTGCCAGCAGTGGACTAGCGGGGGGCCCCTTGGCCTACAATGAGCAGTTCTTC
CASSGLAGGPLAYNEQFF
>TRBD1|TRBJ2-3|NA|TRBV9
TGTGCCAGCAGCGCCGAGCGGGGACAGGGCATAGATACGCAGTATTTT
CASSAERGQGIDTQYF
>NA|TRBJ2-3|NA|TRBV15
TGTGCCACCAGCAACTCAGCAGATACGCAGTATTTT
CATSNSADTQYF
>NA|TRBJ2-7|many|TRBV2
TGTGCCAGCAGTGTTGGAGGGGACTACGAGCAGTACTTC
CASSVGGDYEQYF
>NA|TRBJ2-6|few|TRBV14
TGTGCCAGCAGCCAAGAGGCGTCTACTTACTCTGGGGCCAACGTCCTGACTTTC
CASSQEASTYSGANVLTF
>NA|TRBJ2-2|many|TRBV7-2
TGTGCCAGCAGCTTCATACAGGGAACCGGGGAGCTGTTTTTT
CASSFIQGTGELFF
>TRBD2|TRBJ2-5|NA|TRBV20-1
TGCAGTGCTAGAGACGGGACTAGCGGTTTGGTGACCCAGTACTTC
CSARDGTSGLVTQYF
>NA|TRBJ2-7|many|TRBV12-3/TRBV12-4
TGTGCCAGCAGTGGGGGAGGACAGGCTGGAGAGCAGTACTTC
CASSGGGQAGEQYF
>NA|TRBJ1-6|many|TRBV7-8
TGTGCCAGCAGCTTAGCGCTATCCTGGGAAGGGGCGACGACACCCCTCCACTTT
CASSLALSWEGATTPLHF
>NA|TRBJ2-1|NA|TRBV3-1
TGTGCCAGCGGCCACGGCGGGGGCCTCAATGAGCAGTTCTTC
CASGHGGGLNEQFF
>NA|TRBJ2-7|many|TRBV5-4
TGTGCCAGCAGCCTTATCACGAGCTCCTACGAGCAGTACTTC
CASSLITSSYEQYF
>NA|TRBJ2-1|few|TRBV19
TGTGCCAGTAACGGACCCAGCTTGCTCGAGCAGTTCTTC
CASNGPSLLEQFF
>TRBD2|TRBJ2-7|NA|TRBV20-1
TGCAGTGGTCGGGACTACGGGGGACTCTACGAGCAGTACTTC
CSGRDYGGLYEQYF
>NA|TRBJ2-7|NA|TRBV28
TGTGCCAGCAGTTTCATAGGAGAGCAGTACTTC
CASSFIGEQYF
>TRBD1|TRBJ2-7|NA|TRBV24-1
TGTGCCACCAGTACGGACAGGGTTAACGAGCAGTACTTC
CATSTDRVNEQYF
>NA|TRBJ2-7|few|TRBV12-3/TRBV12-4
TGTGCCAGCAGTTTAGGGTTTGGGCGGGGGCCACCCTACGAGCAGTACTTC
CASSLGFGRGPPYEQYF